This T cell receptor (beta chain) was found in a study of blood T cells in healthy people across ages. The CDR3 totals 15 residues. Trimming removed 0 bases at V and 4 bases at J, with 13 bases between. CDR1 and CDR2 (germline): SGHRS, YFSETQ. Concerning this clonotype: The antigen is unknown.

Study outcomes and limitations: Compared with aged donors, long-lived donors showed fewer expanded clones, suggesting selection.

A second PCR, run for roughly 7 to 12 cycles, used a sample-barcoded 5' primer plus a J-beta primer mix. TCRdb reanalysed the 5' RACE reads using MiXCR and keeps one entry per CDR3 protein. This table holds about 1.7 million distinct CDR3 sequences, 25% to 30% found once. V and J are TRBV5-1 and TRBJ1-2, with D possibly matching TRBD1 (6 bases). This sequence was found in a woman in her thirties in good health. Material: blood. CDR3 in amino acids: CASSLDAGEGYGYTF. The CDR3 coding sequence is TGCGCCAGCAGCTTGGACGCAGGGGAGGGCTATGGCTACACCTTC.